This T cell receptor (beta chain) was recovered during a study of blood T cells in healthy people across ages. General study results and limits: Strong correlation linked observed beta diversity and percent naive T cells. PBMCs were not sorted, which prevented a conclusive comparison of naive versus antigen-experienced cells.

As to this clonotype: The antigen is not known. One junction end disagrees with the germline gene, perhaps due to a read error.

Those donating, healthy Caucasian individuals from Russia, were aged roughly 6 to 95. Primers used in a second PCR of roughly 7 to 12 cycles were a sample-barcoded 5' primer and a J-beta primer mix. Carrying 12 random nucleotides, a template-switch adaptor labeled each individual cDNA molecule. One entry per CDR3 protein, called by TCRdb with MiXCR from the 5' RACE reads. The table shows about 1.5 million distinct CDR3 sequences, with roughly 40% occurring only once. Germline CDR1 is SGHRS and CDR2 is YFSETQ. The CDR3 has 15 amino acids. The TCR was taken from a young woman in good health. The specimen sequenced was blood. This chain joins TRBV5-1 and TRBJ2-1, with 11 bases matching TRBD2. The CDR3 here is CASSLGLADYSEQFF. The CDR3 DNA is TGCGCCAGCAGCCTGGGACTAGCGGACTACAGTGAGCAGTTCTTC.